A single sample gave rise to the 10 T cell receptor beta chains below, sequenced in a study of cytomegalovirus exposure and HLA in healthy donors. PCR employed 60 Vbeta and 13 Jbeta primers. Assay: immunoSEQ multiplex PCR; the TCRdb copy retains only in-frame clones and omits some. The sample shows approximately 240,000 clones, around four fifths of them seen only once. Sequencing was performed on PBMCs. The origin of the receptors is a woman in her fifties or sixties in good health and CMV-seropositive.

The chain employs TRBV7-2 and TRBJ2-1; 8 nucleotides agree with TRBD1. Germline V gives CDR1 SGHTA, CDR2 FQGNSA. This CDR3 has 13 residues. With 7 bases clipped from V and 9 bases from J, the junction kept 8 bases outside the gene matches. The CDR3 loop reads CASTTRGRGEQFF. The CDR3 region has the DNA TGTGCCAGCACAACCAGGGGGCGCGGTGAGCAGTTCTTC.

This chain uses TRBV4-1 with TRBJ2-2, with 12 positions matching TRBD1. J lost 1 base, V lost 4 bases, and 13 bases had no gene match. Germline-derived CDR1 and CDR2 are MGHRA and YSYEKL. The CDR3 is 20 amino acids. CDR3 DNA: TGCGCCAGCAGCCGAACACCGGGACAGGGGGCGCGGGTGAACACCGGGGAGCTGTTTTTT. Its protein product is CASSRTPGQGARVNTGELFF.

This clone was counted between two and nine times. This rearrangement joins TRBV7-2 to TRBJ2-5; D perhaps matches TRBD1 (6 bases). Trimming removed 5 bases at V and 3 bases at J, with 13 bases between. The CDR3 contains 14 residues. CDR1 SGHTA and CDR2 FQGNSA come from the germline V gene. CDR3 bases: TGTGCCAGCAGCCAGACCGGGACAAAAGAGACCCAGTACTTC. Its protein is CASSQTGTKETQYF.

This sequence joins TRBV28 and TRBJ2-3; 9 bases are a match to TRBD2. The germline V gene encodes CDR1 MDHEN and CDR2 SYDVKM. Trimming at V came to 7 bases and at J to 5 bases, leaving 19 bases not matched to a gene. The CDR3 runs to 18 residues. The CDR3: CASTPSPGAGGAGDTQYF. CDR3 coding DNA: TGTGCCAGCACCCCATCACCGGGGGCGGGGGGGGCGGGAGATACGCAGTATTTT.

This sequence joins TRBV19 and TRBJ2-5; 11 bases match TRBD2. Germline trimming cut 3 bases from V and 4 bases from J; bases unmatched to any gene: 1. CDR3 length: 14 amino acids. Germline lookup yields CDR1 LNHDA and CDR2 SQIVND (reference sequence). This chain's CDR3 is CASSIGLAGETQYF. DNA of the CDR3: TGTGCCAGTAGTATCGGACTAGCGGGAGAGACCCAGTACTTC.

This chain links TRBV5-1 with TRBJ2-1; D is possibly TRBD2 (7 bases). CDR1 and CDR2 (germline): SGHRS, YFSETQ. CDR3 length equals 17 residues. V lost 4 bases and J lost 6, with 23 bases in between. CDR3 in DNA: TGCGCCAGCAGCCCCATGGGCGGGGGCCCCCAGGTCAATGAGCAGTTCTTC. Its translation: CASSPMGGGPQVNEQFF.

V usage is TRBV27 and J usage is TRBJ2-6, with D uncertain. The CDR3 covers 17 residues. Germline lookup yields CDR1 MNHEY and CDR2 SMNVEV (reference sequence). With 2 bases removed from V and 2 bases from J, the gap between germline ends came to 13 bases. CDR3 bases: TGTGCCAGCAGTTTACGTACAGCCCAGGCTGGGGCCAACGTCCTGACTTTC. This sequence encodes CASSLRTAQAGANVLTF. Using reference TRBV27 and TRBJ2-6 for the parts outside the CDR3, the full variable domain is EAQVTQNPRYLITVTGKKLTVTCSQNMNHEYMSWYRQDPGLGLRQIYYSMNVEVTDKGDVPEGYKVSRKEKRNFPLILESPSPNQTSLYFCASSLRTAQAGANVLTFGAGSRLTVL.

The chain joins TRBV5-1 to TRBJ2-5; 7 bases map to TRBD1. The ends lost 0 bases at V and 2 bases at J; junction bases unmatched: 4. The CDR3 is made up of 15 amino acids. The germline V gene has CDR1 SGHRS and CDR2 YFSETQ. The CDR3 nucleotides are TGCGCCAGCAGCTTGGCCGGGACAGTACAAGAGACCCAGTACTTC. It specifies CASSLAGTVQETQYF.

This chain joins TRBV5-6 and TRBJ2-5; no clear D gene. Per the germline V gene, CDR1 is SGHDT and CDR2 is YYEEEE. This CDR3 is built from 14 residues. Trimming shortened V by 10 bases and J by 7 bases, and 23 bases separated the two germline ends. The CDR3 DNA reads TGTGCCTCCAGCTTGATCCAGAGTTCAGGGACCCAGTACTTC. This encodes CASSLIQSSGTQYF.

The DNA of the CDR3 is TGTGCCAGTATCCAGGGGGCGCGGGGCTATGGCTACACCTTC. Its translation is CASIQGARGYGYTF. V gene TRBV19 combines with J gene TRBJ1-2; 8 positions agree with TRBD1. The CDR3 sequence is 14 residues long. V shed 7 bases and J 4 bases; nucleotides not matched to a gene: 8. CDR1 and CDR2 (germline): LNHDA, SQIVND (reference sequence).